The 3 T cell receptor beta chains below come from one sample, sequenced in a study of immune characterization of retroperitoneal liposarcoma (dated by TCRdb to 2018 to 2020). Library generation was performed with PCR. TCRdb lists the instrument as NextSeq 500. TCRdb passed the public sequencing reads through fastp at Q25 and MiXCR, retaining productive beta sequences. Rows merge per CDR3 protein into single entries with the most common DNA and genes. This sample comprises over 10,000 distinct CDR3 sequences, less than 55% of them detected only once. The ten most abundant clones make up roughly an eighth of the sample. The specimen was tumor tissue. These receptors came from a female donor with retroperitoneal liposarcoma.

This clonotype was counted a single time. Just one base apart from a much larger clone, this may be a read error. The V and J genes are TRBV6-1 and TRBJ2-1; D call uncertain. Germline CDR1 and CDR2: MNHNS and SASEGT. Trimming took off 10 bases at V and 4 bases at J, with 26 bases between the two ends. CDR3 length equals 17 residues. CDR3 DNA sequence: TGTGCCACCGCAAAAACCCCTGGGGTTTGGTCGTACAATGAGCAGTTCTTC. It is translated as CATAKTPGVWSYNEQFF.

Relative to its sample, this clonotype is large. V and J are TRBV6-1 and TRBJ2-1; TRBD1 matches at 7 bases. In germline, CDR1 is MNHNS, CDR2 SASEGT. The CDR3 is 14 residues long. V was clipped by 5 bases and J by 3 bases; unmatched bases: 4. CDR3 loop: CASSLGTVYNEQFF. The CDR3 DNA reads TGTGCCAGCAGTTTAGGGACAGTCTACAATGAGCAGTTCTTC.

The chain links TRBV27 to TRBJ2-1; tentative D call: TRBD2 (6 bases). The J call may be incorrect, as the DNA end agrees better with TRBJ2-5. Germline CDR1 MNHEY, CDR2 SMNVEV (reference sequence). The CDR3 totals 15 residues. The CDR3 DNA follows: TGTGCCAGCAGTTTAGAATCGGGGGTGGGAGGGACCCAGTACTTC. Its protein is CASSLESGVGGTQYF.